This T cell receptor (beta chain) comes out of a study of beta chain features in type 1 diabetes. General observations from the study: TCRB repertoires of naive, central memory and Treg cells appeared more similar among patients than among healthy donors. Type 1 diabetes patients had TCRB CDR3s that were shorter (moderately but significantly so) in all four CD4+ subsets.

Stem cell-like memory, regulatory, central memory and naive CD4+ cells were sorted via CD45RO/CCR7/CD25/CD127/CD95/CD27. Between the trimmed V and J ends, which lost 4 bases and 4 bases, there was a span of 3 bases. The CDR3 has 11 amino acids. Germline CDR1 MGHDK, CDR2 SYGVNS. TCRB transcripts that were expressed got sequenced, as all of the isolated RNA had been reverse transcribed. There were 3.5 million to 4.5 million reads on average in the naive, central memory and regulatory T cell samples. Here immunoSEQ multiplex PCR was the method, and the copy in TCRdb shows in-frame clones only, minus some. The sample lists about 160,000 clones; 6.5% to 8.5% were seen once. Details on this clone: The antigen remains undetermined.

Sequenced sample: central memory CD4+ T cells from blood. The chain uses TRBV25-1 and TRBJ2-3, with D uncertain. This sequence originates from a man between 18 and 29 years old with type 1 diabetes. CDR3 in amino acids: CASSVADTQYF. The CDR3 DNA follows: TGTGCCAGCAGTGTAGCAGATACGCAGTATTTT.